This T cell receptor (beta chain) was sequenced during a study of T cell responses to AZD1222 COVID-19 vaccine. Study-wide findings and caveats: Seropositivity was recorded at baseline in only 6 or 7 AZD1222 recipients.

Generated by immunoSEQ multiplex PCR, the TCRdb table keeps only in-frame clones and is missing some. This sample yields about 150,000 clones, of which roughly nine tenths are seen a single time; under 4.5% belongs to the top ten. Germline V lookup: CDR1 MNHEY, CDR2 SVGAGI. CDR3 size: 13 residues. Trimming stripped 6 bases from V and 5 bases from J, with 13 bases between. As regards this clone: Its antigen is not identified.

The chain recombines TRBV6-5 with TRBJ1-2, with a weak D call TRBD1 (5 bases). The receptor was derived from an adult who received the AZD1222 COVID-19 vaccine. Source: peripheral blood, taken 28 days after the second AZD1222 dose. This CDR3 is CASSTDRAYGYTF. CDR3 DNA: TGTGCCAGCAGCACCGACAGAGCTTATGGCTACACCTTC.